This entry features one TCR beta chain sequence. The junction does not match germline at one end; this may be a read error. Looked up from germline, CDR1 is MNHEY and CDR2 is SVGEGT. There are 16 residues in the CDR3. This sample is drawn from a study of control samples from healthy donors and cancer patients. Produced via immunoSEQ multiplex PCR; TCRdb's table is partial and in-frame only. The sample yields about 83,000 clones, roughly 91% seen once. The TCR comes from a man aged 25-40 years in good health. The source material was blood. The chain uses TRBV6-2 or TRBV6-3 and TRBJ2-2, with 10 bases aligning to TRBD1. In DNA, the CDR3 is TGTGCCGGCAGTACCCTGACAGGGGGCGGCACCGGGGAGCTGTTTTTT. Encoded protein: CAGSTLTGGGTGELFF.